One and the same sample provided the 27 T cell receptor beta chains below, sequenced in a study of T cell changes during pregnancy in multiple sclerosis. TCRdb keeps only in-frame clones here, not all; method: immunoSEQ multiplex PCR. The table has approximately 39,000 clones, about 94% seen once. This sample comprised CD4+ T cells from peripheral blood mononuclear cells, obtained in the second trimester of pregnancy. These receptors were collected from a female donor with multiple sclerosis, enrolled in a pregnancy study.

The gene calls are TRBV7-2 and TRBJ2-2; D possibly corresponds to TRBD1 (6 bases). Germline values: CDR1 SGHTA, CDR2 FQGNSA. Trimming took 2 bases from V and 4 from J, leaving 14 bases between them. This CDR3 is built from 16 residues. CDR3 coding DNA: TGTGCCAGCAGCTTAATGGGGCAGGGGAGCACCGGGGAGCTGTTTTTT. Translation: CASSLMGQGSTGELFF.

In its sample, this clone was seen once. CDR3 region: CATSGDPSYEQYF. CDR3 DNA sequence: TGTGCCACTAGCGGGGACCCCTCCTACGAGCAGTACTTC. V and J are TRBV10-3 and TRBJ2-7, with 9 bases matching TRBD2. The CDR3 length is 13 residues. The junction had 4 bases not matched to a gene; V was cut back by 10 bases and J by 0 bases. Germline V CDR1 and CDR2: ENHRY, SYGVKD.

The CDR3 nucleotides are TGTGCCAGCAGCTTCCCGGGGAGGAAGGGGTTCTTC. It specifies CASSFPGRKGFF. V usage is TRBV5-4 and J usage is TRBJ2-1; weak D call: TRBD2 (6 bases). The germline CDR1 and CDR2 sequences are SGHNT and YYREEE (reference sequence). The CDR3 runs 12 residues. The germline V and J ends were trimmed by 2 bases and 15 bases, with 15 bases remaining between them.

The V and J genes are TRBV18 and TRBJ2-1, with 7 bases that match TRBD2. Germline V CDR1 and CDR2: KGHSH, LQKENI. With 4 bases clipped from V and 4 bases from J, the junction kept 7 bases outside the gene matches. The CDR3 extends over 15 amino acids. The CDR3 spells CASSLYAGEYNEQFF. The CDR3 nucleotides read TGTGCCAGCTCACTGTATGCGGGGGAGTACAATGAGCAGTTCTTC.

This chain links TRBV7-8 with TRBJ1-2; 9 bases fit TRBD1. Trimming cost V 5 bases and J 7 bases; bases outside gene matches: 5. The CDR3 loop spans 13 amino acids. CDR1 and CDR2 (germline): SGHVS, FQNEAQ. CDR3 nucleotides: TGTGCCAGCAGCGACGGACAGGGGTTTGGCTACACCTTC. This codes for CASSDGQGFGYTF.

The chain combines TRBV5-1 with TRBJ2-7; weak D call: TRBD2 (5 bases). V lost 1 base, J lost 0 bases, and 11 bases lay in between. Germline values: CDR1 SGHRS, CDR2 YFSETQ. The length of the CDR3 is 15 residues. As DNA, the CDR3 is TGCGCCAGCAGCTTGAACCTAGCCAGCTCCTACGAGCAGTACTTC. Its protein product is CASSLNLASSYEQYF.

V gene TRBV28 combines with J gene TRBJ2-2; possible D gene TRBD2, 5 bases. The CDR3 totals 13 residues. V lost 9 bases, J lost 1 base, and 9 bases lay in between. The germline CDR1 and CDR2 sequences are MDHEN and SYDVKM. The CDR3 coding sequence is TGTGCCAGTGTTGAGGGGAACACCGGGGAGCTGTTTTTT. It specifies CASVEGNTGELFF.

The chain employs TRBV7-3 and TRBJ2-7; 11 positions match TRBD2. Germline CDR1 SGHTA, CDR2 FQGTGA. This CDR3 is 15 amino acids long. J lost 3 bases, V lost 5 bases, and 6 bases had no gene match. Here the CDR3 DNA reads TGTGCCAGCAGCCGCCTTACTAGCGGGAGCTACGAGCAGTACTTC. Translation: CASSRLTSGSYEQYF.

The chain links TRBV2 to TRBJ1-4; D possibly corresponds to TRBD1 (5 bases). V was pared by 4 bases and J by 5 bases, with 14 bases between. Germline loops: CDR1 SNHLY, CDR2 FYNNEI. The CDR3 covers 15 residues. CDR3 nucleotide sequence: TGTGCCAGCAGTGGGGAGGGACGGACAAATGAAAAACTGTTTTTT. This encodes CASSGEGRTNEKLFF.

The rearrangement uses TRBV18 and TRBJ1-4; D may be TRBD1 (6 bases). Germline CDR1 is KGHSH and CDR2 is LQKENI. This CDR3 region has 15 residues. The ends were cut back, 1 base at V and 6 bases at J, with 12 bases in the middle. This chain's CDR3 is CASSPRQAGDEKLFF. The DNA for the CDR3 is TGTGCCAGCTCACCACGACAGGCGGGCGATGAAAAACTGTTTTTT.

The V call is TRBV2, the J call TRBJ1-5, with no clear D. This CDR3 comprises 14 residues. Trimming stripped 7 bases from V and 0 bases from J, with 10 bases between. In germline, CDR1 is SNHLY, CDR2 FYNNEI. CDR3 sequence: CASMVEYSNQPQHF. The DNA for the CDR3 is TGTGCCAGCATGGTTGAGTATAGCAATCAGCCCCAGCATTTT.

This clone was picked up one time. The chain employs TRBV23-1 and TRBJ2-7, with D perhaps matching TRBD2 (5 bases). TRBV23-1 is identified as an open reading frame with a role that is uncertain. Trimming removed 0 bases from V and 1 base from J, with 16 bases in between. This CDR3 is built from 17 residues. CDR3 nucleotides: TGCGCCAGCAGTCAATCATTAGGAGGATTTCAATCCTACGAGCAGTACTTC. Translated: CASSQSLGGFQSYEQYF.

The chain carries TRBV6-1 and TRBJ1-5; no firm D call. This CDR3 contains 15 residues. The germline CDR1 and CDR2 sequences are MNHNS and SASEGT. The V and J ends lost 0 bases and 3 bases respectively, with 9 bases between them. The CDR3 region has the DNA TGTGCCAGCAGTGAAGCAGAGGGCTTCAATCAGCCCCAGCATTTT. Translation: CASSEAEGFNQPQHF.

This chain links TRBV9 with TRBJ2-2; unclear D gene. The V end was cut by 0 bases, the J end by 6 bases, with 6 bases between. The CDR3 sequence is 13 residues long. Germline V gene sequence: CDR1 SGDLS, CDR2 YYNGEE. In DNA form, the CDR3 reads TGTGCCAGCAGCGTAGCGGGTTCCGGGGAGCTGTTTTTT. Protein product: CASSVAGSGELFF. Supplemented by reference TRBV9 and TRBJ2-2, the full variable domain reads DSGVTQTPKHLITATGQRVTLRCSPRSGDLSVYWYQQSLDQGLQFLIQYYNGEERAKGNILERFSAQQFPDLHSELNLSSLELGDSALYFCASSVAGSGELFFGEGSRLTVL.

The gene calls are TRBV29-1 and TRBJ2-1; 8 bases match TRBD1. From germline, CDR1 is SQVTM and CDR2 ANQGSEA. This CDR3 contains 14 residues. This chain's CDR3 is CVTGGMDFYNEQFF. The CDR3 DNA is TGCGTCACAGGGGGAATGGATTTCTACAATGAGCAGTTCTTC.

The chain is built from TRBV27 and TRBJ2-7, with TRBD2 matching 7 bases. Germline trimming cut 4 bases from V and 4 bases from J; bases unmatched to any gene: 10. The CDR3 is 15 residues long. The germline CDR1 and CDR2 sequences are MNHEY and SMNVEV (reference sequence). The CDR3 region is CASSSPGTKIYEQYF. The CDR3 DNA reads TGTGCCAGCAGTTCACCCGGGACTAAAATATACGAGCAGTACTTC.

The chain carries TRBV5-1 and TRBJ2-5, with 7 bases aligning to TRBD1. The CDR3 length is 13 residues. The V segment lost 5 bases and the J segment 3 bases; nucleotides outside the gene matches: 4. From germline, CDR1 is SGHRS and CDR2 YFSETQ. CDR3 residues: CASRPGQEETQYF. The CDR3 DNA is TGCGCCAGCAGACCTGGACAGGAAGAGACCCAGTACTTC.

The rearrangement uses TRBV6-5 and TRBJ1-2, with TRBD1 matching over 9 bases. V was clipped by 6 bases and J by 4 bases; unmatched bases: 6. There are 14 residues in the CDR3. Per germline, CDR1 MNHEY and CDR2 SVGAGI. CDR3 residues: CASRVRTGAYGYTF. CDR3 in DNA: TGTGCCAGCAGGGTCCGGACAGGGGCCTATGGCTACACCTTC.

This chain joins TRBV7-9 and TRBJ2-7; 11 nucleotides match TRBD2. The CDR3 contains 17 residues. Unmatched junction bases numbered 11, after V lost 5 bases and J lost 2 bases. Germline V lookup: CDR1 SEHNR, CDR2 FQNEAQ (reference sequence). CDR3 in DNA: TGTGCCAGCAGCCGGACTAGCGGGCCTCCTTATGCCTACGAGCAGTACTTC. It is translated as CASSRTSGPPYAYEQYF.

The chain has TRBV7-3 and TRBJ2-1, with a tentative D call TRBD1 (7 bases). The V gene's germline CDR1 is SGHTA and CDR2 FQGTGA. The CDR3 loop spans 16 amino acids. Trimming cost V 2 bases and J 5 bases, with 16 bases left between them. The CDR3 reads CASSLSGAGQHNEQFF. As DNA, the CDR3 is TGTGCCAGCAGCTTATCCGGCGCGGGACAGCACAATGAGCAGTTCTTC.

The genes are TRBV7-6 and TRBJ2-1; 13 nucleotides align to TRBD2. Germline CDR1 SGHVS, CDR2 FNYEAQ. J lost 8 bases, V lost 5 bases, and 6 bases had no gene match. CDR3 length equals 15 residues. Written as DNA, the CDR3 is TGTGCCAGCAGCCCGACTAGCGGGAGGATCCATGAGCAGTTCTTC. Amino acids: CASSPTSGRIHEQFF.

This chain connects TRBV7-2 to TRBJ2-7; D possibly corresponds to TRBD2 (6 bases). The CDR3 contains 18 residues. CDR1 and CDR2 from the germline V gene are SGHTA and FQGNSA. V lost 6 bases to trimming and J lost 3 bases, with 27 bases between them. CDR3 bases: TGTGCCAGCAGAGGACCCGTGGGGGGAGGTTATGGGAACTACGAGCAGTACTTC. It yields the protein CASRGPVGGGYGNYEQYF.

V usage is TRBV7-6 and J usage is TRBJ2-1, with TRBD2 matching 13 bases. This CDR3 has 18 residues. The trim removed 1 base at V and 7 bases at J, leaving 10 bases unmatched. The V gene's germline CDR1 is SGHVS and CDR2 FNYEAQ. Here the CDR3 DNA reads TGTGCCAGCAGCTTAGGAGTACTAGCGGGGGGGCCTGAAAATGAGCAGTTCTTC. It translates to CASSLGVLAGGPENEQFF.

The rearrangement uses TRBV15 and TRBJ2-1; tentative D call: TRBD2 (7 bases). V lost 5 bases, J lost 0 bases, and 14 bases lay in between. The CDR3 runs to 16 residues. The germline V gene has CDR1 LNHNV and CDR2 YYDKDF (reference sequence). The CDR3 DNA reads TGTGCCACCAGCGTCCGGGGGGCCAGCTCCTACAATGAGCAGTTCTTC. Its translation: CATSVRGASSYNEQFF.

The chain joins TRBV28 to TRBJ2-7, with 10 bases identical to TRBD1. The junction had 2 bases not matched to a gene; V was cut back by 1 base and J by 2 bases. Germline CDR1 reads MDHEN; CDR2 reads SYDVKM. CDR3 size: 15 residues. The CDR3 sequence: CASSLSGTGAYEQYF. The DNA for the CDR3 is TGTGCCAGCAGTTTATCCGGGACAGGGGCCTACGAGCAGTACTTC.

This chain links TRBV5-1 with TRBJ2-7; D is possibly TRBD1 (5 bases). Germline V gene data show CDR1 as SGHRS and CDR2 as YFSETQ. The CDR3 totals 15 residues. V was cut by 2 bases and J by 1 base, with 13 bases left in between. In DNA form, the CDR3 reads TGCGCCAGCAGCTTACGGCAGGGTATTTCCTACGAGCAGTACTTC. Protein sequence: CASSLRQGISYEQYF.

The chain has TRBV7-3 and TRBJ1-2; no clear D gene. Germline V lookup: CDR1 SGHTA, CDR2 FQGTGA. With 5 bases removed from V and 3 bases from J, the gap between germline ends came to 10 bases. CDR3 length equals 13 residues. CDR3 nucleotide sequence: TGTGCCAGCAGCCCCGCACGGGACTATGGCTACACCTTC. It yields the protein CASSPARDYGYTF.